This TCR beta chain was obtained from a study of shared T cell receptors in the human thymus. The CDR3 is made up of 15 amino acids. Unmatched junction bases numbered 4, after V lost 4 bases and J lost 5 bases. Germline V gives CDR1 SGHRS, CDR2 YFSETQ. Clones were read by immunoSEQ multiplex PCR, and TCRdb kept only the in-frame ones, dropping some. The sample contains 700,000 or so clones, approximately 85% of which appear only once. This clone was counted only a few times. These data are also associated with another study on human thymus T cells. Per that study: Thymus tissue for the work was resected from patients undergoing corrective heart surgery. Apparent skewing of V and J gene usage characterized both thymic and blood repertoires. Unrelated people showed highly overlapping thymic repertoires, related research reported.

Specimen: thymocytes. This clonotype originated in a girl under three years old with a congenital heart defect. The rearrangement joins TRBV5-1 to TRBJ2-1; 12 nucleotides line up with TRBD2. The CDR3 DNA reads TGCGCCAGCAGCAAGACTAGCGGGGGTGACAATGAGCAGTTCTTC. Protein product: CASSKTSGGDNEQFF.